The 22 T cell receptor beta chains below come from one sample, sequenced in a study of beta chain features in type 1 diabetes. Overall study findings and caveats: People with Type 1 diabetes carried modestly yet significantly shorter TCRB CDR3s in all four CD4+ subsets.

Sequencing targeted expressed TCRB transcripts, as all isolated RNA had been reverse transcribed. Here immunoSEQ multiplex PCR was the method, and the copy in TCRdb shows in-frame clones only, minus some. The repertoire consists of some 660,000 clones, with about 14% occurring once and the leading ten covering approximately 0.039%. The antigens of these receptors remain unknown. The specimen was naive CD4+ T cells from blood. The receptors shown here come from a man aged 18 to 30 with type 1 diabetes.

This clone was picked up a small number of times. The chain has TRBV19 and TRBJ1-2; 7 bases map to TRBD1. There are 15 residues in the CDR3. V shed 9 bases, J shed 5 bases, and the junction held 15 bases outside the gene matches. Germline-derived CDR1 and CDR2 are LNHDA and SQIVND (reference sequence). The CDR3 bases are TGTGCCAGCGGACCCGGGACAGCTATGTTTTATGGCTACACCTTC. This translates into CASGPGTAMFYGYTF.

Only a few counts were recorded for this clone. The chain is built from TRBV7-2 and TRBJ2-7; D not resolved. With 5 bases removed from V and 4 bases from J, the gap between germline ends came to 12 bases. The CDR3 is 13 amino acids. Germline CDR1 reads SGHTA; CDR2 reads FQGNSA. Here the CDR3 DNA reads TGTGCCAGCAGCCCGGGCGTGGGGTACGAGCAGTACTTC. This sequence encodes CASSPGVGYEQYF.

This clone was picked up a small number of times. V and J are TRBV5-4 and TRBJ1-2; a possible D gene is TRBD1 (5 bases). The ends were cut back, 0 bases at V and 5 bases at J, with 14 bases in the middle. This CDR3 region has 15 residues. The germline CDR1 and CDR2 sequences are SGHNT and YYREEE (reference sequence). CDR3 coding DNA: TGTGCCAGCAGCTTGGGGCAGGGACCCAGTTATGGCTACACCTTC. Translated: CASSLGQGPSYGYTF.

This chain joins TRBV6-5 and TRBJ1-1; the D gene is possibly TRBD1 (6 bases). Deletions cut 1 base from V and 4 bases from J, with 13 bases between. Germline assignment: CDR1 MNHEY and CDR2 SVGAGI. The length of the CDR3 is 15 residues. The CDR3, as DNA: TGTGCCAGCAGTTACTTAAAGAACAGGGTCACTGAAGCTTTCTTT. The encoded protein is CASSYLKNRVTEAFF.

The V and J genes are TRBV6-1 and TRBJ1-2; D gene ambiguous. V lost 2 bases and J lost 5, with 12 bases in between. The CDR3 runs to 14 residues. Germline V CDR1 and CDR2: MNHNS, SASEGT. The CDR3 bases are TGTGCCAGCAGTGAAAGCGCCAGCGGTTATGGCTACACCTTC. It is translated as CASSESASGYGYTF.

The J gene is TRBJ1-2, the V gene TRBV28; D remains ambiguous. This CDR3 is built from 11 residues. Germline V CDR1 and CDR2: MDHEN, SYDVKM. The germline V and J ends were trimmed by 3 bases and 7 bases, with 6 bases remaining between them. The CDR3 loop is CASSFDGGYTF. The CDR3, as DNA: TGTGCCAGCAGTTTTGATGGTGGCTACACCTTC.

This clone was picked up a small number of times. The chain is built from TRBV10-3 and TRBJ2-1, with D perhaps matching TRBD1 (6 bases). V was trimmed by 4 bases and J by 5 bases, leaving 15 bases between them. This CDR3 has 15 amino acids. Germline V gives CDR1 ENHRY, CDR2 SYGVKD. The CDR3 is CAISGRRTADNEQFF. CDR3 DNA: TGTGCCATCAGTGGGCGCAGGACAGCTGACAATGAGCAGTTCTTC.

The chain uses TRBV18 and TRBJ2-1, with 7 positions matching TRBD2. CDR1 and CDR2 (germline): KGHSH, LQKENI. With 2 bases clipped from V and 7 bases from J, the junction kept 8 bases outside the gene matches. This CDR3 has 15 residues. CDR3 coding DNA: TGTGCCAGCTCACCAGGTTCGGGAGGAGGGAATGAGCAGTTCTTC. It encodes CASSPGSGGGNEQFF.

This sequence joins TRBV30 and TRBJ1-1, with D maybe TRBD1 (5 bases). This CDR3 has 11 amino acids. The germline gives CDR1 GTSNPN, CDR2 SVGIG (reference sequence). Trimming cost V 1 base and J 9 bases, with 9 bases left between them. The CDR3 nucleotides read TGTGCCTGGAGTGCAGGGATGAAAGCTTTCTTT. It encodes CAWSAGMKAFF.

This chain links TRBV9 with TRBJ1-1; D is ambiguous. Germline loops: CDR1 SGDLS, CDR2 YYNGEE. V was cut by 4 bases and J by 3 bases, with 16 bases left in between. The CDR3 spans 15 residues. In DNA form, the CDR3 reads TGTGCCAGCAGCCCCCGCCCGGGGTTGGACACTGAAGCTTTCTTT. Protein: CASSPRPGLDTEAFF.

J is TRBJ2-1 and V is TRBV7-9; no clear D. Trimming removed 3 bases at V and 7 bases at J, with 13 bases between. Per the germline V gene, CDR1 is SEHNR and CDR2 is FQNEAQ (reference sequence). This CDR3 is 14 amino acids long. The CDR3 nucleotides read TGTGCCAGCAGCTTCTCGGAGAAGGAGAATGAGCAGTTCTTC. Translating it yields CASSFSEKENEQFF.

A remark on this clone: The same CDR3 arises from other DNA sequences in this sample as well. The chain uses TRBV2 and TRBJ2-6; D is unclear. There are 14 residues in the CDR3. Germline V gene data show CDR1 as SNHLY and CDR2 as FYNNEI. Trimming shortened V by 4 bases and J by 1 base, and 5 bases separated the two germline ends. DNA for the CDR3: TGTGCCAGCAGTGTGGAGTCTGGGGCCAACGTCCTGACTTTC. Its translation: CASSVESGANVLTF.

The rearrangement links TRBV30 to TRBJ2-6; D uncertain. Germline V gives CDR1 GTSNPN, CDR2 SVGIG (reference sequence). The CDR3 totals 15 residues. Trimming left V 3 bases short and J 2 bases short, with 11 bases between. CDR3: CAWSRLITGANVLTF. The CDR3 region has the DNA TGTGCCTGGAGCCGACTCATAACTGGGGCCAACGTCCTGACTTTC.

This clone has just a few counts. CDR3 bases: TGTGCCATCACAGGAGCGCCGAACTATGGCTACACCTTC. Encoded protein: CAITGAPNYGYTF. This chain links TRBV10-3 with TRBJ1-2; D uncertain. Per the germline V gene, CDR1 is ENHRY and CDR2 is SYGVKD. Trimming cost V 7 bases and J 2 bases, with 11 bases left between them. This CDR3 has 13 residues.

This clone has a handful of counts. The chain couples TRBV4-1 to TRBJ1-3; no definite D call. The V end was cut by 1 base, the J end by 0 bases, with 13 bases between. The CDR3 runs 17 residues. Germline V gene sequence: CDR1 MGHRA, CDR2 YSYEKL. The CDR3 bases are TGCGCCAGCAGCCAAGTGTTCACGGCAGCCTCTGGAAACACCATATATTTT. Translating gives CASSQVFTAASGNTIYF.

The CDR3 DNA is TGCGCCAGCAGCTTCGGACAGGGGTACTACGAGCAGTACTTC. Amino acid sequence: CASSFGQGYYEQYF. The rearrangement links TRBV5-1 to TRBJ2-7; 9 nucleotides line up with TRBD1. Germline V gene data show CDR1 as SGHRS and CDR2 as YFSETQ. CDR3 length equals 14 residues. J gave up 3 bases and V 2 bases, and 3 bases lay outside the gene matches.

The gene calls are TRBV19 and TRBJ2-5; no firm D call. CDR1 is LNHDA, CDR2 SQIVND, per germline (reference sequence). Trimming took 4 bases from V and 4 from J, leaving 7 bases between them. This CDR3 is built from 12 residues. The CDR3: CASSTQGETQYF. In nucleotides, the CDR3 is TGTGCCAGTAGTACCCAAGGAGAGACCCAGTACTTC.

The CDR3 sequence: CASTPGIGPKNIQYF. The CDR3, as DNA: TGTGCCAGCACGCCAGGGATAGGGCCCAAAAACATTCAGTACTTC. The chain recombines TRBV7-2 with TRBJ2-4; D is perhaps TRBD1 (5 bases). This CDR3 is built from 15 residues. Per germline, CDR1 SGHTA and CDR2 FQGNSA. Trimming stripped 7 bases from V and 2 bases from J, with 15 bases between. The full variable domain, in which reference TRBV7-2 and TRBJ2-4 provide the parts outside the CDR3, is GAGVSQSPSNKVTEKGKDVELRCDPISGHTALYWYRQSLGQGLEFLIYFQGNSAPDKSGLPSDRFSAERTGGSVSTLTIQRTQQEDSAVYLCASTPGIGPKNIQYFGAGTRLSVL.

The V and J genes are TRBV5-1 and TRBJ2-5; D is possibly TRBD2 (7 bases). This CDR3 comprises 15 residues. Trimming removed 3 bases at V and 3 bases at J, with 15 bases between. CDR1 and CDR2 from the germline V gene are SGHRS and YFSETQ. CDR3 coding DNA: TGCGCCAGCAGCTCCCTCGGGGGGCCCGAAGAGACCCAGTACTTC. This gives the protein CASSSLGGPEETQYF.

This chain connects TRBV5-4 to TRBJ2-7; a weak D match, TRBD2 (6 bases). CDR1 and CDR2 (germline): SGHNT, YYREEE (reference sequence). This CDR3 spans 13 amino acids. The ends were cut back, 0 bases at V and 5 bases at J, with 9 bases in the middle. The CDR3 DNA follows: TGTGCCAGCAGCTTGGGTGGGACTGACGAGCAGTACTTC. This translates into CASSLGGTDEQYF.

The V call is TRBV4-3, the J call TRBJ1-3; tentative D call: TRBD1 (5 bases). The CDR3 consists of 14 residues. Germline V lookup: CDR1 LGHNA, CDR2 YSLEER. V gave up 4 bases and J gave up 7 bases, with 14 bases separating them. CDR3 DNA sequence: TGCGCCAGCAGCCCAACGGGACTCTCCAACACCATATATTTT. This sequence encodes CASSPTGLSNTIYF.

This clone came up a few times. This same CDR3 is encoded by further DNA sequences in the sample. The chain carries TRBV30 and TRBJ1-1; no reliable D call. Germline V lookup: CDR1 GTSNPN, CDR2 SVGIG (reference sequence). The CDR3 extends over 13 amino acids. V shed 0 bases and J shed 1 base, with 6 bases lying between them. CDR3 in DNA: TGTGCCTGGAGTGTATCCAGGAACACTGAAGCTTTCTTT. Residues: CAWSVSRNTEAFF.